These 2 T cell receptor beta chains came from one sample sequenced in a study of blood T cell repertoires in COVID-19. TCRdb keeps only in-frame clones here, not all; method: immunoSEQ multiplex PCR. The table has roughly 220,000 clones, about 79% seen once; the top ten hold around 1.5%. Sequenced material: peripheral blood. Source of these receptors: a woman in her forties who had recovered from COVID-19.

The genes are TRBV30 and TRBJ1-2, with D possibly TRBD1 on 5 matching bases. CDR3 length: 13 amino acids. The V end lost 1 base, the J end lost 0 bases, and 6 bases lay between the germline ends. Germline V gives CDR1 GTSNPN, CDR2 SVGIG (reference sequence). The CDR3 spells CAWSEGPNYGYTF. The CDR3 coding sequence is TGTGCCTGGAGTGAGGGGCCTAACTATGGCTACACCTTC.

The V and J genes are TRBV3-1 (or the pseudogene TRBV3-2) and TRBJ1-3, with no clear D. This CDR3 is 15 amino acids long. The V end was cut by 0 bases, the J end by 0 bases, with 6 bases between. Germline CDR1 and CDR2: LGHDT and YNNKEL (reference sequence). The CDR3 protein is CASSQDSSSGNTIYF. The CDR3 DNA follows: TGTGCCAGCAGCCAAGACAGTTCCTCTGGAAACACCATATATTTT.